Below are 13 T cell receptor beta chains sequenced from a single sample in a study of cytomegalovirus exposure and HLA in healthy donors. Sequencing was performed with immunoSEQ multiplex PCR; in TCRdb, only in-frame clones are kept and a portion is missing. The table has 150,000 or so clones, about 88% seen once. Material for sequencing was PBMCs. Receptor source: a woman between 18 and 30 years old in good health and CMV-seropositive.

The chain joins TRBV5-1 to TRBJ1-5; 7 bases are shared with TRBD1. Germline V gene data show CDR1 as SGHRS and CDR2 as YFSETQ. The V and J ends lost 3 bases and 3 bases, in that order; junction bases with no gene match: 9. The CDR3 is 16 residues long. CDR3 in DNA: TGCGCCAGCAGCTCCTCCAAGACAGGGTACAATCAGCCCCAGCATTTT. Protein sequence: CASSSSKTGYNQPQHF.

V and J are TRBV6-1 and TRBJ2-7, with a weak D call TRBD1 (7 bases). Germline CDR1 and CDR2: MNHNS and SASEGT. V gave up 6 bases and J gave up 4 bases, with 13 bases separating them. The CDR3 consists of 13 residues. Here the CDR3 DNA reads TGTGCCAGCAGCCCAGGGGGGAATTACGAGCAGTACTTC. Residues: CASSPGGNYEQYF.

This chain connects TRBV2 to TRBJ1-2; 10 bases are shared with TRBD1. Germline trimming cut 4 bases from V and 7 bases from J; bases unmatched to any gene: 9. The CDR3 extends over 15 amino acids. Per germline, CDR1 SNHLY and CDR2 FYNNEI. CDR3 sequence reads: CASSGGDRGFGGYTF. Written as DNA, the CDR3 is TGTGCCAGCAGTGGCGGGGACAGGGGATTTGGTGGCTACACCTTC.

The J gene is TRBJ1-2, the V gene TRBV5-1; 7 bases align to TRBD1. The CDR3 is 15 amino acids. Per the germline V gene, CDR1 is SGHRS and CDR2 is YFSETQ. V shed 1 base, J shed 3 bases, and the junction held 6 bases outside the gene matches. This CDR3 is CASSLKTTGDYGYTF. CDR3 in DNA: TGCGCCAGCAGCTTGAAAACAACAGGGGACTATGGCTACACCTTC.

The sample holds a few counts of this clone. The V and J genes are TRBV11-2 and TRBJ1-1, with TRBD1 matching 7 bases. CDR3 length: 13 amino acids. The germline V gene encodes CDR1 SGHAT and CDR2 FQNNGV. Germline trimming cut 9 bases from V and 3 bases from J; bases unmatched to any gene: 7. DNA for the CDR3: TGTGCCAGGATAACAGGGGAGGACACTGAAGCTTTCTTT. Amino acid sequence: CARITGEDTEAFF.

The chain couples TRBV2 to TRBJ2-7, with D hard to call. V was pared by 4 bases and J by 7 bases, with 11 bases between. The germline V gene has CDR1 SNHLY and CDR2 FYNNEI. This CDR3 comprises 12 residues. The CDR3 spells CASSGVSREQYF. As DNA, the CDR3 is TGTGCCAGCAGTGGAGTCTCGCGGGAGCAGTACTTC.

The genes are TRBV28 and TRBJ1-3; a weak D match, TRBD1 (6 bases). CDR1 is MDHEN, CDR2 SYDVKM, per germline. V was shortened by 6 bases and J by 0 bases, with 12 bases between the two germline ends. The CDR3 runs 15 residues. The CDR3 DNA reads TGTGCCAGCAGAACAAACAGGGTCTCTGGAAACACCATATATTTT. Encoded protein: CASRTNRVSGNTIYF.

This rearrangement joins TRBV11-2 to TRBJ1-2; no firm D call. CDR3 size: 15 residues. V shed 0 bases and J shed 3 bases, with 11 bases lying between them. The germline V gene encodes CDR1 SGHAT and CDR2 FQNNGV. The CDR3: CASSLDIISDYGYTF. The CDR3 coding sequence is TGTGCCAGCAGCTTAGATATTATCAGTGACTATGGCTACACCTTC.

This chain connects TRBV14 to TRBJ2-3; D is uncertain. Trimming shortened V by 1 base and J by 6 bases, and 11 bases separated the two germline ends. The CDR3 runs to 14 residues. CDR1 is SGHDN and CDR2 is FVKESK in the germline V gene. CDR3 sequence reads: CASSQVFLPDTQYF. The CDR3 DNA is TGTGCCAGCAGCCAAGTTTTTCTTCCCGATACGCAGTATTTT. The entire variable domain, with the rest obtained from reference TRBV14 and TRBJ2-3, is as follows: EAGVTQFPSHSVIEKGQTVTLRCDPISGHDNLYWYRRVMGKEIKFLLHFVKESKQDESGMPNNRFLAERTGGTYSTLKVQPAELEDSGVYFCASSQVFLPDTQYFGPGTRLTVL.

The chain joins TRBV7-2 to TRBJ1-2; perhaps TRBD1 as D (5 bases). This CDR3 is 14 amino acids long. V was pared by 6 bases and J by 8 bases, with 19 bases between. The germline V gene encodes CDR1 SGHTA and CDR2 FQGNSA. CDR3 DNA: TGTGCCAGCAGTCCACCCCCGGGGGTTGGAGGCTACACCTTC. Its translation: CASSPPPGVGGYTF. Looking up the rest from reference TRBV7-2 and TRBJ1-2 gives the full variable domain: GAGVSQSPSNKVTEKGKDVELRCDPISGHTALYWYRQSLGQGLEFLIYFQGNSAPDKSGLPSDRFSAERTGGSVSTLTIQRTQQEDSAVYLCASSPPPGVGGYTFGSGTRLTVV.

This clone was recorded only once. This chain joins TRBV5-6 and TRBJ2-5; TRBD2 aligns across 14 bases. This CDR3 is 18 amino acids long. The germline V gene encodes CDR1 SGHDT and CDR2 YYEEEE. Trimming cost V 4 bases and J 0 bases; bases outside gene matches: 8. The CDR3 reads CASSDGLAGGTYQETQYF. DNA of the CDR3: TGTGCCAGCAGCGATGGACTAGCGGGGGGAACCTACCAAGAGACCCAGTACTTC.

The chain links TRBV7-9 to TRBJ2-7, with D perhaps TRBD1 (5 bases). The CDR3 is 15 residues long. Germline CDR1 and CDR2: SEHNR and FQNEAQ (reference sequence). Trimming stripped 4 bases from V and 3 bases from J, with 16 bases between. The CDR3 spells CASSSPRAGDYEQYF. The CDR3 DNA sequence: TGTGCCAGCAGCTCCCCCAGGGCTGGGGACTACGAGCAGTACTTC.

The V and J genes are TRBV6-6 and TRBJ1-1; weak D call: TRBD1 (5 bases). This CDR3 has 11 residues. Germline V gene data show CDR1 as MNHNY and CDR2 as SVGAGI (reference sequence). V was shortened by 11 bases and J by 6 bases, with 13 bases between the two germline ends. The CDR3 sequence: CAASRGAEAFF. As DNA, the CDR3 is TGTGCCGCCTCCCGGGGGGCTGAAGCTTTCTTT.